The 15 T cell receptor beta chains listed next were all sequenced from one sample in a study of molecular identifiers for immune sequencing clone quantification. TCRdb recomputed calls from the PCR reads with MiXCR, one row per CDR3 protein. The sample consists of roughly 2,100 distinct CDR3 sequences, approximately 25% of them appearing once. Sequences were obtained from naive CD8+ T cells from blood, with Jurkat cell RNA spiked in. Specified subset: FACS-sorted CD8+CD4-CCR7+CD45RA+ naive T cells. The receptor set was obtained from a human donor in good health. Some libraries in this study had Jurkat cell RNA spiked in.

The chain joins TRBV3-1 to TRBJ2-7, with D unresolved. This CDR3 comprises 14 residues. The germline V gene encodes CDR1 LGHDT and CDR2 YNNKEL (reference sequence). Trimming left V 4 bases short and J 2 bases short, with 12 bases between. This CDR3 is CASSPKLKPYEQYF. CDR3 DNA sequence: TGTGCCAGCAGCCCCAAACTAAAGCCCTACGAGCAGTACTTC.

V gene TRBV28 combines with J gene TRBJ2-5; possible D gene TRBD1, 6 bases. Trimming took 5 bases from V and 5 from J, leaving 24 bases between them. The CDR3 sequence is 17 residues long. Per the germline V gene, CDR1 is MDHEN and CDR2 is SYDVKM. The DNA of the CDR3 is TGTGCCAGCAGTGAGATGGCCAGGGGCCCGTACCGTGAGACCCAGTACTTC. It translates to CASSEMARGPYRETQYF.

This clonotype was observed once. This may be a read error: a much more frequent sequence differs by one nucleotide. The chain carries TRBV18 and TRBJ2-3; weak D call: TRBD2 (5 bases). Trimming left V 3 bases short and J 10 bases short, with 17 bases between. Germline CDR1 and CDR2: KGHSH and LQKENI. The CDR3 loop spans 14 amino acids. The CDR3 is CASSPVASTDAQYF. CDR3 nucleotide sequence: TGTGCCAGCTCACCCGTGGCTAGCACTGATGCGCAGTATTTT.

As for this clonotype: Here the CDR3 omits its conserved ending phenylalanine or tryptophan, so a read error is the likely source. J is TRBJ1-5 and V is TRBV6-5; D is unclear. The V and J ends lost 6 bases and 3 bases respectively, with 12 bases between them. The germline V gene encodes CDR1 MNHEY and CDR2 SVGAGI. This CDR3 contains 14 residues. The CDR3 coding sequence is TGTGCCAGCAGCCCGGCGGGGTTCAATCAGCCCCAGCATCTT. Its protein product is CASSPAGFNQPQHL.

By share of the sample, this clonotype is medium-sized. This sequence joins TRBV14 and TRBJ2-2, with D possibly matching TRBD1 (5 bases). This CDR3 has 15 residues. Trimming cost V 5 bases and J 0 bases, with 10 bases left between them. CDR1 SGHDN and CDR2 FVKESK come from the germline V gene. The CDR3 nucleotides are TGTGCCAGCAGCACAGGCGAGACGAACACCGGGGAGCTGTTTTTT. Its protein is CASSTGETNTGELFF.

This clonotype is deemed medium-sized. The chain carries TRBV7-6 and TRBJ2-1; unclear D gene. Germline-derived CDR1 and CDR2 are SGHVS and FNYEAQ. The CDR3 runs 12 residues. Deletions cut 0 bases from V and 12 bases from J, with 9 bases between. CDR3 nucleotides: TGTGCCAGCAGCTTAGCGGGGTTGCGGCAGTTCTTC. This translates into CASSLAGLRQFF. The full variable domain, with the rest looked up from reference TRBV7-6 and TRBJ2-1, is GAGVSQSPRYKVTKRGQDVALRCDPISGHVSLYWYRQALGQGPEFLTYFNYEAQQDKSGLPNDRFSAERPEGSISTLTIQRTEQRDSAMYRCASSLAGLRQFFGPGTRLTVL.

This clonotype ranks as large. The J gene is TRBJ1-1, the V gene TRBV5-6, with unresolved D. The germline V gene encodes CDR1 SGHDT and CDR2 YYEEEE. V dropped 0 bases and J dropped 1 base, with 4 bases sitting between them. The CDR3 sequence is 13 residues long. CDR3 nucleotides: TGTGCCAGCAGCTTGGGGGGGAACACTGAAGCTTTCTTT. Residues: CASSLGGNTEAFF.

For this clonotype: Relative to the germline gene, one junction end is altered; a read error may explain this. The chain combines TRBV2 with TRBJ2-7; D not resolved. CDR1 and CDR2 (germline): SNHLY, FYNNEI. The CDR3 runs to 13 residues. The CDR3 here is CASSEGRSYGQYF. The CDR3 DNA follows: TGTGCCAGCAGTGAAGGGCGGTCCTACGGGCAGTACTTC.

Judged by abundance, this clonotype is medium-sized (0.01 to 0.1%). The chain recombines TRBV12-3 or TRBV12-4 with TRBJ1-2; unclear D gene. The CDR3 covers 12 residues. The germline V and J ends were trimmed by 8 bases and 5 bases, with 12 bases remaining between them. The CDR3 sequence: CASGTAPYGYTF. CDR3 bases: TGTGCCAGCGGAACAGCGCCATATGGCTACACCTTC.

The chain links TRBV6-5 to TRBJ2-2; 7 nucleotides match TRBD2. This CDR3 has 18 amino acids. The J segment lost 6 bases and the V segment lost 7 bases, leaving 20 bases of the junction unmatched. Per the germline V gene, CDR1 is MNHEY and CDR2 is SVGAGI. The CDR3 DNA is TGTGCCAGCACCCCGGGAGACGGTGGTGGGAGGGCGGCCGGGGAGCTGTTTTTT. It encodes CASTPGDGGGRAAGELFF.

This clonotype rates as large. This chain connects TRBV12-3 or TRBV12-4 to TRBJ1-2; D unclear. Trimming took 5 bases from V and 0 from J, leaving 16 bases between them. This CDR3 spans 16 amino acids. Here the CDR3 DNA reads TGTGCCAGCAGTCCAAAGGGCGCAAGAGCTAACTATGGCTACACCTTC. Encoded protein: CASSPKGARANYGYTF.

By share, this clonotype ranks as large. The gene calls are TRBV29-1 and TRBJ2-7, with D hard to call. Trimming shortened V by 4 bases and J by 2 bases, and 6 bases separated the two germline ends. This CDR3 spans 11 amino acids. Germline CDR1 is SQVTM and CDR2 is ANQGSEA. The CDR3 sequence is CSVGGPYEQYF. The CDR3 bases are TGCAGCGTTGGTGGCCCCTACGAGCAGTACTTC.

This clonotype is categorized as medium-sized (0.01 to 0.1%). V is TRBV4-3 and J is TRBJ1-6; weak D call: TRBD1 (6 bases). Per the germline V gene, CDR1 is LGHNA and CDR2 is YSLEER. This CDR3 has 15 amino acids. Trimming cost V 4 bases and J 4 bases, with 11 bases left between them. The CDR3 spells CASSPDRTYNSPLHF. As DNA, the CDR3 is TGCGCCAGCAGCCCCGACAGGACATATAATTCACCCCTCCACTTT.

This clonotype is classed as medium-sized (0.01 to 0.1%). CDR3 DNA sequence: TGTGCCAGCAGCTTAGACAGGGACAGCTCACTTCAAGAGACCCAGTACTTC. It encodes CASSLDRDSSLQETQYF. The V call is TRBV7-9, the J call TRBJ2-5, with 7 bases that match TRBD1. Trimming removed 1 base from V and 2 bases from J; junction bases left unmatched: 10. Germline V gene lookup returns CDR1 SEHNR and CDR2 FQNEAQ (reference sequence). The CDR3 sequence is 17 residues long.

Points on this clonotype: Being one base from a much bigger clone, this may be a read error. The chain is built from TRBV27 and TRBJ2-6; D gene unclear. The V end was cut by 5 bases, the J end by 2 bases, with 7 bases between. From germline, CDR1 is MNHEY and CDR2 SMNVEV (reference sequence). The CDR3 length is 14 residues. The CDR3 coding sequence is TGTGCCAGCAGTCTCAAACCTGGGGCCAACGTCCTGACTTTC. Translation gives CASSLKPGANVLTF.